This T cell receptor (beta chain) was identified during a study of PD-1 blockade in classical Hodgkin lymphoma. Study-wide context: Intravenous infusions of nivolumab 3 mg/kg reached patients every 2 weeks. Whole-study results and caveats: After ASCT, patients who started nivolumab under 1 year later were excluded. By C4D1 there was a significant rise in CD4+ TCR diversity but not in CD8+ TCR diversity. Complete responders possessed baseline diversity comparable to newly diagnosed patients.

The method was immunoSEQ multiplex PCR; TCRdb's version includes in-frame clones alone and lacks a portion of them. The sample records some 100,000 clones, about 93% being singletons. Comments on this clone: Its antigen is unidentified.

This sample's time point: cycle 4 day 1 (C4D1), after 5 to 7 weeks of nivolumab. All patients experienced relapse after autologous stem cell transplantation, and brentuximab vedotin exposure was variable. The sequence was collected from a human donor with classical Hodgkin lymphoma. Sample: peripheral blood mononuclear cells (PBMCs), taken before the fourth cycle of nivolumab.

CDR3 in amino acids: CASSLTGYNYGYTF. The CDR3 DNA reads TGTGCCAGCAGCTTGACAGGGTATAACTATGGCTACACCTTC. This chain connects TRBV7-9 to TRBJ1-2, with TRBD1 matching over 7 bases. The CDR3 runs to 14 residues. Germline CDR1 reads SEHNR; CDR2 reads FQNEAQ (reference sequence). V lost 3 bases to trimming and J lost 1 base; unmatched junction nucleotides: 2.